The rows below give T cell receptor beta chains drawn from one sample of a study of CD8 T cells in ankylosing spondylitis. TCRdb itself ran the 5' RACE reads through MiXCR, one entry per CDR3 protein. The sample lists more than 600,000 distinct CDR3 sequences; under 20% were seen once. Sequences were obtained from blood, either unsorted or a sorted T cell fraction (not recorded which). The origin of the receptors is a male donor with ankylosing spondylitis. Both conserved end residues are part of each CDR3. D genes are given only for firm matches. Expanded clones are given a class, and other clones once, few, many or no size at all.

cdr3_aa,cdr3_nt,clone_size,d_call,j_call,v_call
CASSPRQAAGTEAFF,TGTGCCAGCAGCCCCCGACAGGCCGCGGGCACTGAAGCTTTCTTT,few,.,TRBJ1-1,TRBV4-2
CASSYGAGANYGYTF,TGTGCCAGCAGTTACGGAGCAGGAGCTAACTATGGCTACACCTTC,.,.,TRBJ1-2,TRBV6-2/TRBV6-3
CASSYPAVERHTSYNEQFF,TGTGCCAGCAGTTACCCGGCGGTGGAGCGACATACTAGTTACAATGAGCAGTTCTTC,few,.,TRBJ2-1,TRBV6-5
CASSMGQGNEKLFF,TGTGCCAGTAGTATGGGACAGGGCAATGAAAAACTGTTTTTT,.,TRBD1,TRBJ1-4,TRBV19
CSAKRGAGQETQYF,TGCAGTGCTAAGCGGGGGGCGGGGCAAGAGACCCAGTACTTC,.,TRBD2,TRBJ2-5,TRBV20-1
CASSQDSAGGVYTSEAFF,TGCGCCAGCAGCCAAGATTCGGCCGGTGGTGTTTATACTTCTGAAGCTTTCTTT,few,.,TRBJ1-1,TRBV4-3
CASSLGSKKSQPQHF,TGTGCCAGCAGCTTAGGCTCCAAAAAAAGTCAGCCCCAGCATTTT,.,.,TRBJ1-5,TRBV7-6
CATQGAGETQYF,TGTGCCACGCAAGGGGCGGGAGAGACCCAGTACTTC,many,.,TRBJ2-5,TRBV12-3/TRBV12-4
CASSQHPDPPYNEQFF,TGCGCCAGCAGCCAGCACCCGGACCCCCCGTACAATGAGCAGTTCTTC,few,.,TRBJ2-1,TRBV4-3
CASSLDGRGPTDTQYF,TGTGCCAGCAGTTTAGACGGGAGGGGCCCCACAGATACGCAGTATTTT,.,TRBD2,TRBJ2-3,TRBV12-3/TRBV12-4
CASSLVRQARSDTQYF,TGTGCCAGCAGCTTGGTTCGGCAGGCTCGGTCGGATACGCAGTATTTT,.,.,TRBJ2-3,TRBV5-5
CASNSQGAKNIQYF,TGTGCCAGCAATTCTCAGGGGGCCAAAAACATTCAGTACTTC,few,.,TRBJ2-4,TRBV12-3/TRBV12-4
CASSPLGQSKDTQYF,TGTGCCAGCTCACCACTTGGACAAAGCAAAGATACGCAGTATTTT,.,.,TRBJ2-3,TRBV18
CASSFLTGTGIYGYTF,TGTGCCAGCAGTTTTCTAACCGGGACAGGGATTTATGGCTACACCTTC,.,TRBD1,TRBJ1-2,TRBV27
CASSLAYSSYNEQFF,TGTGCCAGCAGTTTAGCGTATAGCTCCTACAATGAGCAGTTCTTC,.,.,TRBJ2-1,TRBV6-5
CASSLGTTFRAFF,TGTGCCAGCAGCTTGGGGACAACGTTTAGAGCTTTCTTT,.,.,TRBJ1-1,TRBV11-3
CAISEGGYSNQPQHF,TGTGCCATCAGTGAAGGGGGATACAGCAATCAGCCCCAGCATTTT,few,.,TRBJ1-5,TRBV10-3
CATKISGANTGELFF,TGTGCCACCAAAATTAGCGGGGCAAACACCGGGGAGCTGTTTTTT,.,TRBD2,TRBJ2-2,TRBV6-1
CASTSPGRGYSYEQYF,TGTGCCAGCACCAGCCCAGGGCGGGGGTACTCCTACGAGCAGTACTTC,.,TRBD2,TRBJ2-7,TRBV6-1
CASSLGGGNTGELFF,TGCGCCAGCAGCTTAGGCGGGGGCAACACCGGGGAGCTGTTTTTT,few,.,TRBJ2-2,TRBV5-1
CSVDDSHYGYTF,TGCAGCGTTGACGACAGTCACTATGGCTACACCTTC,few,.,TRBJ1-2,TRBV29-1
CASSLRATGDEQFF,TGTGCCAGCAGCTTGCGGGCTACCGGCGATGAGCAGTTCTTC,few,.,TRBJ2-1,TRBV11-3
CASRRTGFGQPQHF,TGTGCCAGCAGGCGGACAGGGTTCGGACAGCCCCAGCATTTT,few,TRBD1,TRBJ1-5,TRBV7-2
CASSIERGPTEAFF,TGTGCCAGTAGTATAGAAAGGGGGCCTACTGAAGCTTTCTTT,.,TRBD1,TRBJ1-1,TRBV19
CASSSQSRDRAAYNEQFF,TGCGCCAGCAGCTCCCAGTCCCGGGACAGGGCCGCCTACAATGAGCAGTTCTTC,few,TRBD1,TRBJ2-1,TRBV5-1
CASSQLGTSAGGELFF,TGCGCCAGCAGCCAGCTGGGGACTAGCGCTGGCGGGGAGCTGTTTTTT,.,TRBD2,TRBJ2-2,TRBV4-1
CASSTGSGYEQYF,TGTGCCAGCAGCACAGGGTCAGGCTACGAGCAGTACTTC,.,.,TRBJ2-7,TRBV7-3
CASSALRGTTNTGELFF,TGCGCCAGCAGCGCGCTTCGTGGGACCACAAACACCGGGGAGCTGTTTTTT,few,.,TRBJ2-2,TRBV4-1
CASSVTSAPADTQYF,TGTGCCAGCAGCGTGACTAGCGCGCCCGCGGATACGCAGTATTTT,.,TRBD2,TRBJ2-3,TRBV7-7
CASSLDPWEWAKNIQYF,TGTGCCAGCAGCTTAGATCCGTGGGAGTGGGCCAAAAACATTCAGTACTTC,many,.,TRBJ2-4,TRBV11-2
CASSLNRDTGELFF,TGTGCCAGCAGTTTAAACAGAGACACCGGGGAGCTGTTTTTT,many,.,TRBJ2-2,TRBV27
CASSEERARTF,TGTGCCAGCAGTGAAGAGAGGGCTAGGACCTTC,few,.,TRBJ1-2,TRBV6-1
CTIRDRAHYGYTF,TGCACTATCCGGGACAGGGCACACTATGGCTACACCTTC,.,TRBD1,TRBJ1-2,TRBV20-1
CATRPTGGDEQFF,TGTGCCACCAGGCCCACGGGGGGTGATGAGCAGTTCTTC,few,TRBD2,TRBJ2-1,TRBV24-1
CSARDGTGSANYGYTF,TGCAGTGCTAGAGATGGGACGGGGAGCGCTAACTATGGCTACACCTTC,.,.,TRBJ1-2,TRBV20-1
CASSLRDSPALFF,TGTGCCAGCAGCTTACGGGACAGCCCCGCTCTCTTCTTC,few,TRBD1,TRBJ2-1,TRBV11-2
CSVEERVAGANVLTF,TGCAGCGTTGAAGAACGGGTAGCTGGGGCCAACGTCCTGACTTTC,few,.,TRBJ2-6,TRBV29-1
CASSLSSLAGDTQYF,TGTGCCAGCAGCTTAAGCAGTCTCGCGGGAGATACGCAGTATTTT,.,.,TRBJ2-3,TRBV7-3
CASSLVPPSGSYNEQFF,TGTGCCAGCAGCTTAGTCCCACCTAGCGGGAGTTACAATGAGCAGTTCTTC,.,TRBD2,TRBJ2-1,TRBV7-7
CAWRPVVGYTF,TGTGCCTGGAGGCCGGTTGTTGGCTACACCTTC,.,.,TRBJ1-2,TRBV30
CASSQGGGGMGNQPQHF,TGCGCCAGCAGCCAAGGGGGGGGAGGGATGGGCAATCAGCCCCAGCATTTT,.,.,TRBJ1-5,TRBV4-1
CASSSQPGDNQPQHF,TGTGCCAGCAGCTCCCAACCGGGTGACAATCAGCCCCAGCATTTT,few,.,TRBJ1-5,TRBV7-2
CAIRQSSYNSPLHF,TGTGCCATCAGGCAGAGCTCCTATAATTCACCCCTCCACTTT,few,.,TRBJ1-6,TRBV10-3
CASSPRGALDSPLHF,TGTGCCAGCTCACCCCGGGGGGCCTTGGATTCACCCCTCCACTTT,.,.,TRBJ1-6,TRBV18
CASSHPRRTGGYEQYF,TGTGCCAGCAGTCATCCACGCCGGACAGGGGGTTACGAGCAGTACTTC,few,TRBD1,TRBJ2-7,TRBV7-9
CASSREGASNQPQHF,TGCGCCAGCAGTCGAGAGGGGGCTAGCAATCAGCCCCAGCATTTT,.,TRBD1,TRBJ1-5,TRBV5-1
CASSTNYNEQFF,TGTGCCAGCAGCACTAATTACAATGAGCAGTTCTTC,.,.,TRBJ2-1,TRBV9
CSAHRGRETQYF,TGCAGTGCTCACAGGGGGCGGGAGACCCAGTACTTC,few,TRBD1,TRBJ2-5,TRBV20-1
CASGSHHTEAFF,TGTGCTAGTGGTTCCCACCACACTGAAGCTTTCTTT,few,.,TRBJ1-1,TRBV12-5
CASSVTAGIIYGYTF,TGTGCCAGCAGCGTAACGGCGGGTATTATCTATGGCTACACCTTC,few,.,TRBJ1-2,TRBV9
CASSPPSGIGELFF,TGTGCCAGCTCACCGCCCTCGGGAATCGGGGAGCTGTTTTTT,.,.,TRBJ2-2,TRBV18
CSANRGGQETQYF,TGCAGTGCTAACAGGGGAGGGCAAGAGACCCAGTACTTC,few,.,TRBJ2-5,TRBV20-1
CASRTTNYGYTF,TGTGCCAGCAGAACAACTAACTATGGCTACACCTTC,.,.,TRBJ1-2,TRBV28
CSAKRPGGTEAFF,TGCAGTGCTAAACGCCCAGGGGGCACTGAAGCTTTCTTT,.,TRBD1,TRBJ1-1,TRBV20-1
CASSFRPGRGGDEQFF,TGTGCCAGCAGTTTTCGGCCCGGGCGGGGGGGCGATGAGCAGTTCTTC,few,TRBD2,TRBJ2-1,TRBV12-3/TRBV12-4